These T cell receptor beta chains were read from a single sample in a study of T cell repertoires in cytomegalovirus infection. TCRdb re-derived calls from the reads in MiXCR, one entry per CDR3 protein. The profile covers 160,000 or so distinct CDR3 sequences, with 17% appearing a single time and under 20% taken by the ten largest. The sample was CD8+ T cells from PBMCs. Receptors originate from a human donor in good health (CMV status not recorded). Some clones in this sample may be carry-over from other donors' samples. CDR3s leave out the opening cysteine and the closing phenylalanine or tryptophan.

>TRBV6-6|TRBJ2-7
ASSYGGSTEQY
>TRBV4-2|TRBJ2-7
ASSHWDTGSYEQY
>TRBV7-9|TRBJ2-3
ASSPPAPRSDTQY
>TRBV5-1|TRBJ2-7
ASSWTGAAYEQY
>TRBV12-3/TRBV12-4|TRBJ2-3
ASSLALPTQY
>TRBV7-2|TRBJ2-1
ASSRAVDSYNEQF
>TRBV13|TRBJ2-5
ASSRDRGRETQY
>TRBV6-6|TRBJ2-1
ASRREGLYNEQF
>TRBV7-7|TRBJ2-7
ASSAGLAAAYEQY
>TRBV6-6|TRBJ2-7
ASSSGDHEQY
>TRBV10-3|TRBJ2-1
AIRDTTGETTNEQF
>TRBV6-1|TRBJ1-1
ASSSSDGGARAF
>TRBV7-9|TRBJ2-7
ASSSEGQWEQY
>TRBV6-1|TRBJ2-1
ASSERQGPVYNEQF
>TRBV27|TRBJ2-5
ASSPFGETQY
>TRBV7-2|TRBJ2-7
ASSLWGSGGCVQQY
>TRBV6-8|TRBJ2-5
ASRTPGGGTQY
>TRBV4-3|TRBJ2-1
ASSQDLSSALPGDEQF
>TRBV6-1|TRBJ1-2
ASRDPGASSVTHYGYT
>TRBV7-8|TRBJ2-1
ASSFPLELMCSYNEQF
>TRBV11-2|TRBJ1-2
ASSLAQTAFYGYT
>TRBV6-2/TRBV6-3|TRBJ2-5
ASSYLAENQETQY
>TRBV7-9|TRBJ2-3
ASSHAGGDTQY
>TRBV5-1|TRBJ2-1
ASSELAGRDNEQF
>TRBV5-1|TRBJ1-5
ASREGLNQPQH
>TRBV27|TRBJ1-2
ASSFGTGVGYT
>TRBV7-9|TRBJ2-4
ASSLWTGQAKNIQY
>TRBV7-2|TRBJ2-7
ASSLVSSGSYEQY
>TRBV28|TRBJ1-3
ASSLFGTGKGNTIY
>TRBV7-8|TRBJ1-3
ASKMSSGNTIY
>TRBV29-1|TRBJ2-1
SVEGGGYEQF
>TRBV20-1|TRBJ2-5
SAREQHGGLETQY
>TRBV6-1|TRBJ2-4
ASSPGTGVYIQY
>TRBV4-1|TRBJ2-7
ASSQDQVAGTYEQY
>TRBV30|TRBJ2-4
AWSDGSLAKNIQY
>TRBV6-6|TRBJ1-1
ASSYDGQNTEAF
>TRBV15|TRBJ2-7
ATSRKNLYEQY
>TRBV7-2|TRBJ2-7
ASSLNNRLNEQY
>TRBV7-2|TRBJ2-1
ASSFKALSYNEQF
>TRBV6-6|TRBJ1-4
ASSSYEKLF
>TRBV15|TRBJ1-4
ATSRDLGATNEKLF
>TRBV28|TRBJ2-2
ASSSRLRRDTGELF
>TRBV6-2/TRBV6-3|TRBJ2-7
ASSYSNTAGTLSYEQY
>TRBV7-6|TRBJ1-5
ASSPTQGLNQPQH
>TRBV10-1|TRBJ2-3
ASSGGPGNTQY
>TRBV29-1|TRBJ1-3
SATGGTGNTIY
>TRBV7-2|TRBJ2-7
ASSLHFQGAKRGDEQY
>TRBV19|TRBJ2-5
ASSITGGSGETQY
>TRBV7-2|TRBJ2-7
ASSQGDSSYEQY
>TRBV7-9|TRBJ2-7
ASSLESTYEQY
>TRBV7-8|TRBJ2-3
ASSLATTAGSTDTQY
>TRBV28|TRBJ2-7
ASSFQGVGYEQY